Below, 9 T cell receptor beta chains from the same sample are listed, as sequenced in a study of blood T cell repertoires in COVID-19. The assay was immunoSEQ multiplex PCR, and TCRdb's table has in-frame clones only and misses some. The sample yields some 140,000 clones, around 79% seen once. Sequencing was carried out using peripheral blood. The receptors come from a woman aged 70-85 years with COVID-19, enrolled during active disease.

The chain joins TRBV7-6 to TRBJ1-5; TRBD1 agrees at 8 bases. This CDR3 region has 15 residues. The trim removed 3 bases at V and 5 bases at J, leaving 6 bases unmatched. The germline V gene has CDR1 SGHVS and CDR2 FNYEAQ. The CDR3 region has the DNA TGTGCCAGCAGCTTGGGTCAACAGGGGGATCAGCCCCAGCATTTT. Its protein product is CASSLGQQGDQPQHF.

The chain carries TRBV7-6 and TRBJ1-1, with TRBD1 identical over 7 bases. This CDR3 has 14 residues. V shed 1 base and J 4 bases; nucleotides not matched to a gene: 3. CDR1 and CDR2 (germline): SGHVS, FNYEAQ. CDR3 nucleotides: TGTGCCAGCAGCTTAGGGCAGGGGGTCACTGAAGCTTTCTTT. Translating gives CASSLGQGVTEAFF.

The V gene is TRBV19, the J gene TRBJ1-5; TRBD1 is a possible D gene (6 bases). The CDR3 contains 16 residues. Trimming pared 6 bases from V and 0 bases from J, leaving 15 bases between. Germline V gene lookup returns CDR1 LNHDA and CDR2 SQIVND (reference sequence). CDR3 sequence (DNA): TGTGCCAGTAGGCCTCCGACAGGTAGTAGCAATCAGCCCCAGCATTTT. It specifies CASRPPTGSSNQPQHF.

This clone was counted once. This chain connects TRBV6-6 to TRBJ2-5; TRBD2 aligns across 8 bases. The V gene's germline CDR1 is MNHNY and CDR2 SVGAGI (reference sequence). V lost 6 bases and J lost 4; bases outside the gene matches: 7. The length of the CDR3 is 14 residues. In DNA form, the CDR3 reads TGTGCCAGCAGGCCACGGGGGGGAGGAGAGACCCAGTACTTC. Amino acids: CASRPRGGGETQYF.

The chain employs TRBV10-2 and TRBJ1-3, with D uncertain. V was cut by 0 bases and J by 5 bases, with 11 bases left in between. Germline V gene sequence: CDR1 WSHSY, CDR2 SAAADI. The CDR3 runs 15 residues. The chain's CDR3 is CASSESTVSRNTIYF. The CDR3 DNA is TGCGCCAGCAGTGAGTCAACAGTTTCTAGAAACACCATATATTTT.

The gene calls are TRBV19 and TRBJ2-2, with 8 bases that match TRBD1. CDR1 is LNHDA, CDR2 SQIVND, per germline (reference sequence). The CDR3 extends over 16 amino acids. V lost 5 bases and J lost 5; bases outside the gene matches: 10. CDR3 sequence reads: CASSLRTGSGTGELFF. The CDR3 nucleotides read TGTGCCAGTAGTTTGCGGACAGGGAGCGGGACCGGGGAGCTGTTTTTT. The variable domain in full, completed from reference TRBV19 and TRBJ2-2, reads DGGITQSPKYLFRKEGQNVTLSCEQNLNHDAMYWYRQDPGQGLRLIYYSQIVNDFQKGDIAEGYSVSREKKESFPLTVTSAQKNPTAFYLCASSLRTGSGTGELFFGEGSRLTVL.

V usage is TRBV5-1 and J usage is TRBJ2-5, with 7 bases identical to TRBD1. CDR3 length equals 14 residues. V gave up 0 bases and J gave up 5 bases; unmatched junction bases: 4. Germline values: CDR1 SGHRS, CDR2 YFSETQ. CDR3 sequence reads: CASSLEGATETQYF. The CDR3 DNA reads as TGCGCCAGCAGCTTGGAGGGGGCGACGGAGACCCAGTACTTC.

Here the CDR3 reads CASSPTNTNTEAFF. CDR3 DNA sequence: TGTGCCAGCAGTCCCACAAACACGAACACTGAAGCTTTCTTT. The V and J genes are TRBV11-2 and TRBJ1-1; D call uncertain. Germline CDR1 is SGHAT and CDR2 is FQNNGV. The CDR3 runs to 14 residues. Trimming removed 6 bases at V and 1 base at J, with 12 bases between.

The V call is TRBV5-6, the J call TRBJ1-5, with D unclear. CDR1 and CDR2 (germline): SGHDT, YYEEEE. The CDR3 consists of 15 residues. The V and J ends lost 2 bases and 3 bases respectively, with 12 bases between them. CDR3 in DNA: TGTGCCAGCAGCTTAAGTACGGACTACAATCAGCCCCAGCATTTT. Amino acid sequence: CASSLSTDYNQPQHF.